The 22 T cell receptor beta chains in this list originate from one sample, sequenced in a study of shared clonotypes between healthy human individuals. Measured with immunoSEQ multiplex PCR; TCRdb has only the in-frame clones, and not every one. The table shows 490,000 or so clones, with about 79% occurring only once. The sequenced sample consisted of PBMCs. The receptor source for this set is a middle-aged woman in good health. Some clones in this sample may be carry-over from other donors' samples.

The V and J genes are TRBV7-8 and TRBJ2-7; unclear D gene. The germline gives CDR1 SGHVS, CDR2 FQNEAQ. V gave up 5 bases and J gave up 2 bases, with 10 bases separating them. The CDR3 has 13 residues. CDR3 region: CASSPRLAYEQYF. The CDR3 DNA follows: TGTGCCAGCAGCCCTAGACTCGCCTACGAGCAGTACTTC.

The chain couples TRBV2 to TRBJ1-2, with D perhaps matching TRBD1 (6 bases). The CDR3 runs to 13 residues. CDR1 is SNHLY and CDR2 is FYNNEI in the germline V gene. V was clipped by 7 bases and J by 10 bases, with 19 bases between them. The chain's CDR3 is CASNPRQERVYTF. For the CDR3, the DNA is TGTGCCAGCAACCCCCGACAGGAACGCGTCTACACCTTC.

The genes are TRBV28 and TRBJ2-7, with TRBD1 as a possible D gene (6 bases). From germline, CDR1 is MDHEN and CDR2 SYDVKM. Trimming stripped 3 bases from V and 1 base from J, with 16 bases between. The CDR3 has 16 amino acids. Here the CDR3 DNA reads TGTGCCAGCAGTTTGTTCCGGGACAAGGTATCCTACGAGCAGTACTTC. Translation: CASSLFRDKVSYEQYF.

The V and J genes are TRBV19 and TRBJ2-1; no clear D gene. Per the germline V gene, CDR1 is LNHDA and CDR2 is SQIVND (reference sequence). This CDR3 spans 16 amino acids. Trimming took off 0 bases at V and 0 bases at J, with 9 bases between the two ends. The CDR3 DNA follows: TGTGCCAGTAGTATAGATCGGGCCGGCTCCTACAATGAGCAGTTCTTC. This sequence encodes CASSIDRAGSYNEQFF.

V usage is TRBV28 and J usage is TRBJ2-1; 9 nucleotides agree with TRBD2. The V gene end was trimmed by 2 bases and the J gene end by 8 bases; junction bases not matched to a gene: 13. Germline V gene sequence: CDR1 MDHEN, CDR2 SYDVKM. There are 17 residues in the CDR3. The chain's CDR3 is CASSLRPLAGVRDEQFF. The CDR3 coding sequence is TGTGCCAGCAGTTTACGGCCCTTAGCGGGAGTTCGCGATGAGCAGTTCTTC.

The genes are TRBV6-1 and TRBJ2-7; D unresolved. Between the trimmed V and J ends, which lost 1 base and 7 bases, there was a span of 5 bases. Looked up from germline, CDR1 is MNHNS and CDR2 is SASEGT. The CDR3 extends over 11 amino acids. The CDR3 DNA reads TGTGCCAGCAGTGAAGGCCCAGAGCAGTACTTC. Protein sequence: CASSEGPEQYF.

This clone appeared a single time. The junction and the germline gene differ at one end; a read error may be behind it. The chain has TRBV5-1 and TRBJ2-1, with 9 bases matching TRBD1. The CDR3 contains 12 residues. Germline V gene lookup returns CDR1 SGHRS and CDR2 YFSETQ. The CDR3 DNA reads as TGCGCCAGCAGCCTACTCCGGGACAGGGCCGTCTTC. Its translation: CASSLLRDRAVF.

This chain joins TRBV19 and TRBJ2-4; 8 nucleotides align to TRBD2. J was trimmed by 9 bases and V by 3 bases; bases with no gene match: 7. In germline, CDR1 is LNHDA, CDR2 SQIVND (reference sequence). CDR3 length equals 14 residues. The CDR3: CASSISGIPSIQYF. The CDR3 bases are TGTGCCAGTAGTATTAGCGGGATACCGTCCATTCAGTACTTC.

The chain recombines TRBV7-9 with TRBJ2-7, with D possibly matching TRBD1 (5 bases). The germline V gene has CDR1 SEHNR and CDR2 FQNEAQ (reference sequence). The CDR3 loop spans 15 amino acids. Trimming pared 2 bases from V and 0 bases from J, leaving 11 bases between. Here the CDR3 reads CASSLFPTASYEQYF. The CDR3 nucleotides read TGTGCCAGCAGCTTATTCCCGACAGCCTCCTACGAGCAGTACTTC.

The chain uses TRBV28 and TRBJ1-1; D is unclear. The CDR3 runs 14 residues. Germline V gene data show CDR1 as MDHEN and CDR2 as SYDVKM. V was shortened by 10 bases and J by 1 base, with 16 bases between the two germline ends. The CDR3 DNA reads as TGTGCCACCGCAGATTCGAAATGGAACACTGAAGCTTTCTTT. This translates into CATADSKWNTEAFF.

The rearrangement links TRBV14 to TRBJ1-4; D perhaps matches TRBD1 (5 bases). The CDR3 consists of 15 residues. Germline V CDR1 and CDR2: SGHDN, FVKESK. V shed 4 bases and J shed 0 bases, with 9 bases lying between them. CDR3: CASSLRGPTNEKLFF. CDR3 in DNA: TGTGCCAGCAGCCTAAGGGGCCCAACTAATGAAAAACTGTTTTTT.

V gene TRBV9 combines with J gene TRBJ1-1; D is perhaps TRBD1 (6 bases). The CDR3 is made up of 17 amino acids. Trimming pared 0 bases from V and 5 bases from J, leaving 20 bases between. Germline values: CDR1 SGDLS, CDR2 YYNGEE. CDR3 sequence reads: CASSVGGEGGPGTEAFF. The DNA of the CDR3 is TGTGCCAGCAGCGTAGGAGGGGAGGGGGGCCCCGGGACTGAAGCTTTCTTT.

Comment on this clone: This likely stems from a read error, as it lies one base from a far larger clone. The J gene is TRBJ1-5, the V gene TRBV19, with D tentatively TRBD1 (6 bases). The CDR3 runs to 14 residues. Germline CDR1 and CDR2: LNHDA and SQIVND (reference sequence). The CDR3, as DNA: TGTGCCAGTAGTATTAATTCGGGGGCTCAGCCCCGGCATTTT. This translates into CASSINSGAQPRHF. Full variable domain (rest looked up from reference TRBV19 and TRBJ1-5): DGGITQSPKYLFRKEGQNVTLSCEQNLNHDAMYWYRQDPGQGLRLIYYSQIVNDFQKGDIAEGYSVSREKKESFPLTVTSAQKNPTAFYLCASSINSGAQPRHFGDGTRLSIL.

The J gene is TRBJ1-1, the V gene TRBV9, with D perhaps matching TRBD1 (5 bases). The ends were cut back, 0 bases at V and 8 bases at J, with 14 bases in the middle. This CDR3 is 14 amino acids long. The V gene's germline CDR1 is SGDLS and CDR2 YYNGEE. CDR3 region: CASSVASGAGEAFF. The CDR3 region has the DNA TGTGCCAGCAGCGTAGCATCTGGGGCAGGGGAAGCTTTCTTT.

A few counts support this clone. The chain recombines TRBV6-4 with TRBJ2-2; tentatively, D is TRBD2 (5 bases). V was trimmed by 0 bases and J by 3 bases, leaving 8 bases between them. This CDR3 has 15 residues. Germline V gene lookup returns CDR1 MRHNA and CDR2 SNTAGT. Here the CDR3 reads CASSDSEGYTGELFF. The CDR3 region has the DNA TGTGCCAGCAGTGACTCCGAGGGCTACACCGGGGAGCTGTTTTTT.

V and J are TRBV5-4 and TRBJ2-5; tentatively, D is TRBD1 or TRBD2 (6 bases each). In germline, CDR1 is SGHNT, CDR2 YYREEE (reference sequence). Trimming stripped 4 bases from V and 4 bases from J, with 17 bases between. The CDR3 is 15 residues long. CDR3 loop: CASSRTGAQVETQYF. DNA of the CDR3: TGTGCCAGCAGCCGGACGGGGGCACAGGTAGAGACCCAGTACTTC. The full variable domain, in which reference TRBV5-4 and TRBJ2-5 provide the parts outside the CDR3, is ETGVTQSPTHLIKTRGQQVTLRCSSQSGHNTVSWYQQALGQGPQFIFQYYREEENGRGNFPPRFSGLQFPNYSSELNVNALELDDSALYLCASSRTGAQVETQYFGPGTRLLVL.

This CDR3 reads CASSLDNSYGYTF. CDR3 sequence (DNA): TGTGCCAGCAGCTTAGACAATTCCTATGGCTACACCTTC. The V call is TRBV7-2, the J call TRBJ1-2; D not resolved. Trimming took off 1 base at V and 4 bases at J, with 7 bases between the two ends. Per germline, CDR1 SGHTA and CDR2 FQGNSA. The length of the CDR3 is 13 residues.

The V gene is TRBV10-3, the J gene TRBJ2-7; 8 nucleotides line up with TRBD2. In germline, CDR1 is ENHRY, CDR2 SYGVKD. This CDR3 comprises 13 residues. Germline trimming cut 4 bases from V and 6 bases from J; bases unmatched to any gene: 5. CDR3 protein: CAISGREVSEQYF. CDR3 coding DNA: TGTGCCATCAGTGGGCGGGAGGTGTCCGAGCAGTACTTC.

Points on this clone: The same CDR3 arises from other DNA sequences in this sample as well. The chain recombines TRBV7-9 with TRBJ2-1, with D possibly matching TRBD2 (5 bases). The CDR3 contains 15 residues. Germline CDR1 SEHNR, CDR2 FQNEAQ (reference sequence). Trimming pared 5 bases from V and 3 bases from J, leaving 14 bases between. The DNA of the CDR3 is TGTGCCAGCAGCCTCGGGGTGGGGAGCTACAATGAGCAGTTCTTC. Translating gives CASSLGVGSYNEQFF.

This chain links TRBV9 with TRBJ2-3, with D perhaps TRBD1 (5 bases). CDR3 size: 15 residues. V was trimmed by 6 bases and J by 1 base, leaving 15 bases between them. The germline V gene has CDR1 SGDLS and CDR2 YYNGEE. CDR3 nucleotide sequence: TGTGCCAGCACTTGGGGCCGCGGCGGCACAGATACGCAGTATTTT. This translates into CASTWGRGGTDTQYF.

The chain uses TRBV9 and TRBJ2-6; 11 positions match TRBD2. The CDR3 sequence is 18 residues long. CDR1 is SGDLS and CDR2 is YYNGEE in the germline V gene. Germline trimming cut 3 bases from V and 0 bases from J; bases unmatched to any gene: 5. The CDR3: CASSALAGGISGANVLTF. DNA for the CDR3: TGTGCCAGCAGCGCTCTAGCGGGAGGTATCTCTGGGGCCAACGTCCTGACTTTC.

The count of this clone is one. The V and J genes are TRBV9 and TRBJ2-2; D remains unclear. The CDR3 covers 13 residues. Looked up from germline, CDR1 is SGDLS and CDR2 is YYNGEE. The V gene lost 4 bases and the J gene lost 10 bases, with 14 bases spanning the gap. The CDR3 reads CASSPRPLQELFF. The CDR3 DNA reads as TGTGCCAGCAGCCCCCGGCCGTTGCAGGAGCTGTTTTTT.